Following are 2 T cell receptor beta chains from one sample sequenced in a study of patients and donors after allogeneic stem cell transplantation. TCRdb analysed the RT-PCR reads with MiXCR anew, one entry per CDR3 protein. The data contain approximately 200,000 distinct CDR3 sequences, 35% to 50% of them singletons. The sequencing sample was made of blood, either unsorted or a sorted T cell fraction (not recorded which). These receptors were taken from a human donor who was either an allogeneic HSCT recipient or a stem cell or donor lymphocyte infusion donor (not recorded which). It is not recorded whose cells these are; they may come from a transplant donor.

J is TRBJ2-1 and V is TRBV3-1; no reliable D call. Trimming took 0 bases from V and 4 from J, leaving 10 bases between them. The V gene's germline CDR1 is LGHDT and CDR2 YNNKEL (reference sequence). This CDR3 has 15 residues. CDR3 amino acids: CASSQESQEYNEQFF. The CDR3 DNA is TGTGCCAGCAGCCAAGAATCCCAGGAGTACAATGAGCAGTTCTTC.

This clonotype was detected a few times. The chain joins TRBV12-3 or TRBV12-4 to TRBJ1-2; D gene ambiguous. The V and J ends lost 0 bases and 0 bases respectively, with 5 bases between them. The CDR3 sequence is 14 residues long. DNA for the CDR3: TGTGCCAGCAGTTTAGCGCTCACTAACTATGGCTACACCTTC. Translated: CASSLALTNYGYTF.